This T cell receptor (beta chain) was captured by sequencing in a study of spatial heterogeneity in lung cancer. TCRdb processed the 5' RACE reads anew with MiXCR; each CDR3 protein has one entry. Among approximately 12,000 distinct CDR3 sequences listed, roughly 9.1% were seen once. The CDR3 runs to 15 residues. CDR1 and CDR2 from the germline V gene are MNHNS and SASEGT. V was pared by 7 bases and J by 0 bases, with 5 bases of the junction left unmatched. Many counts were recorded for this clonotype. Time point indicated: blood at routine non-recurrence follow-up after resection. The genes are TRBV6-1 and TRBJ2-2; the match to TRBD1 covers 7 bases. The sequence derives from a female donor with early-stage non-small cell lung cancer. The source material was PBMCs, sampled at follow-up. The CDR3 sequence: CASTFQGANTGELFF. In DNA, the CDR3 is TGTGCCAGCACGTTCCAGGGGGCGAACACCGGGGAGCTGTTTTTT.